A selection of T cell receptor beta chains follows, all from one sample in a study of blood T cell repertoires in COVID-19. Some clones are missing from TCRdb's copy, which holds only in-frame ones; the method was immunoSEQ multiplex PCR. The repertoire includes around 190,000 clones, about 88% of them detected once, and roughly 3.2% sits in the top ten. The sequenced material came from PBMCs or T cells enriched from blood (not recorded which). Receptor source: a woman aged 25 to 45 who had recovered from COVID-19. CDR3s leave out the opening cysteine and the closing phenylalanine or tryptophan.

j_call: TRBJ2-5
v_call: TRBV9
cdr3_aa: ASTAGWDRGETQY

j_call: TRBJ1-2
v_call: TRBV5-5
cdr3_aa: ASSDRLNYGYT

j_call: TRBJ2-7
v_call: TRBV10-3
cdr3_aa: AISGTGGPLEQY

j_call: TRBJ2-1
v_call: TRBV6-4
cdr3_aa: ASSDPTLAGNNEQF

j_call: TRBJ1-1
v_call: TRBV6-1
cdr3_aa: ASSEGAGGNTEAF

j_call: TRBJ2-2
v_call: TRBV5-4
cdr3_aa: ASSRPTSYTGELF

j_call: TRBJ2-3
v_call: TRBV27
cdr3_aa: ASSRREADTQY

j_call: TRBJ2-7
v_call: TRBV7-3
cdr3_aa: ASSLAGGPYEQY

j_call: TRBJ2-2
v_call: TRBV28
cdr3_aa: ASSSPISREGPTGELF

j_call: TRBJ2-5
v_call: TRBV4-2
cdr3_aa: ASSQGASGSREETQY

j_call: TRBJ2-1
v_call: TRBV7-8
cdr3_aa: ASSLGDFSYNEQF

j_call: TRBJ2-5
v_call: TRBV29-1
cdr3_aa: SVHHRLAPETQY

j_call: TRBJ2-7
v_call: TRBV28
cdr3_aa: ASSPGGTGRYEQY

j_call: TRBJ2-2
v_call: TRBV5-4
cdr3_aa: EAGGDTGELF

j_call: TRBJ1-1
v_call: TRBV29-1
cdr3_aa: SVGAGGGRVTEAF

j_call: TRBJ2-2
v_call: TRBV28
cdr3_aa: ASSLGSPGRTGELF

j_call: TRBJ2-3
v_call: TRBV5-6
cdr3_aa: ASSWDRGTDTQY

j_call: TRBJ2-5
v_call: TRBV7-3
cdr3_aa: ASSLTGSRGQAIQETQY

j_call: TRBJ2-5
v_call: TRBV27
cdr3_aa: ASSFGRAQETQY

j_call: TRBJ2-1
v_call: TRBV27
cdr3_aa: ASSQRSVGLSYNEQF

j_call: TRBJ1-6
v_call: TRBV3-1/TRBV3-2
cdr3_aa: ASSQRSSYNSPLH

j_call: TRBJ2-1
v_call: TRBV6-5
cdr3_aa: ASRPQGMHYNEQF

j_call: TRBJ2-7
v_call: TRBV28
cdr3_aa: ASSPGGKTYEQY

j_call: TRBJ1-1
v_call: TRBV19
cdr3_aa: ASSMGTGEWTEAF

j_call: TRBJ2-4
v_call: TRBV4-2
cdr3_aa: ASSQGVTEGFQY

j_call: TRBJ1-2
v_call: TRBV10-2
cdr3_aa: ASSEFMGQGFYGYT

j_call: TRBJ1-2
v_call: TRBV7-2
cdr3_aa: ASSLPGGINYGYT

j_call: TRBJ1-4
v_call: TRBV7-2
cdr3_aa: ASRSGLATNEKLF

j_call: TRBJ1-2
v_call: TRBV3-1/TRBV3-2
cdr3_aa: ASSQSGTGGPNYGYT

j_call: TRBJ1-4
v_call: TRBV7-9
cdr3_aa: ASSLGDRGTNEKLF

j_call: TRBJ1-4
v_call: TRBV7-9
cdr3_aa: ASSVREEKLF

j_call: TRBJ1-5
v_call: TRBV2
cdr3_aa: ASSNGQGAVQPQH

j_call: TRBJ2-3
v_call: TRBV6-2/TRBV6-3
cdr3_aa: ASSYAGRVDTQY

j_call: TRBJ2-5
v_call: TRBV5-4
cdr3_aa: ASSAGTSGKGETQY

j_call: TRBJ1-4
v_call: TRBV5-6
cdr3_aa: ASSTGTGVEKLF

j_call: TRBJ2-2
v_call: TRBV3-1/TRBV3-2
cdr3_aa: ASSGGTSPGELF

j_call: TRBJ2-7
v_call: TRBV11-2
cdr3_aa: ASGPTSGFYEQY

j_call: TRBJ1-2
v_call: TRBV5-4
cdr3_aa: ASRYRGQNYGYT

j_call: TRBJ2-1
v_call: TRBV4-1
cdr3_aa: ASSQGRAGGSYNEQF

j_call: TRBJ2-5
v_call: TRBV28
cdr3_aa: ASRLAANRETQY

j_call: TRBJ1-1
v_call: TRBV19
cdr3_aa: ASSTWTGHGVITTEAF

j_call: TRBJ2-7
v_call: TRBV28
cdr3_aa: ASIGPLGRSEQY